This TCR beta chain derives from a study of blood T cell repertoires in COVID-19 (dated by TCRdb to 2020 to 2021). For context, the study as a whole: The collaborator samples originated in the United States, Italy and Spain and spanned the acute and convalescent phases of COVID-19. The material from the prospective study consisted of cDNA or gDNA derived from T cells, B-cell-depleted T cells, or PBMCs. The dataset comprised deeply sampled blood TCRbeta repertoires from subjects exposed to, actively infected with, or recovered from COVID-19. The repertoires were released in a freely available public database intended as a resource for research on the immune response to SARS-CoV-2. Samples were obtained from the ongoing ImmuneRACE study (first 160 participants) and from over 1,000 subjects provided by 6 global collaborators. Sample metadata almost always included a de-identified subject ID, COVID-19 status, age in years and sex. Where available, HLA class I and class II types were obtained from metadata supplied by the sample provider rather than from assay-based typing.

TCRbeta CDR3 regions were amplified from genomic DNA using the immunoSEQ Assay, a bias-controlled multiplex PCR. The original methods were these. The number of nucleated cells in each sample was estimated from the amplification of reference gene primers within the assay. To quantify the absolute abundance of each unique TCRbeta CDR3 rearrangement, sequence reads were collapsed and filtered. For each sample, productive Simpson clonality was calculated by taking the square root of Simpson's diversity index across productive rearrangements. This immuneACCESS table, as held by TCRdb, lists in-frame sequences with V and J called but not all clones. Of the missing ones, under half trace to an unresolved V gene in checked studies; the others have no known cause. The V and J calls and clone size are taken from that table; D and trimming were inferred from the DNA. In this sample the table shows approximately 200,000 clones, 84% of which occur a single time. The leading ten clones occupy less than 9.5% of the sample.

The investigation overall reported the following: The amount of clinical and demographic metadata varied by source and participant and was provided uncurated.

From a lookup of the germline V gene, CDR1 and CDR2 are SGHAT and FQNNGV. The CDR3 runs 15 amino acids, cysteine and phenylalanine included. Only the CDR3 DNA stays, 45 bases, in frame from base 1. V drops 5 bases and J drops 2 bases, leaving 13 bases in between. In the prospective study, participants were roughly 18 to 95 years old, resided in around 25 geographic areas of the United States, and were enrolled through a virtual design. In the prospective study, cohorts were assigned on the basis of participant-reported clinical history obtained from a screening survey and a study questionnaire. For ImmuneRACE Cohort 3, a participant was defined as recovered based on two consecutive negative NP/OP PCR tests, clearance by a healthcare professional, or resolution of symptoms. Each participant in the prospective study had whole blood, serum and a nasopharyngeal or oropharyngeal swab collected by mobile phlebotomists. Additional blood draws and questionnaires over an approximately two-month period could optionally be provided by prospective study participants. Before DNA extraction, blood samples from the prospective study were shipped at room temperature or frozen.

Turning to this clone: No antigen is known for it. Per-base qualities were not stored, and no clone one base away is much larger.

The sequence was collected from a man in his forties who had recovered from COVID-19. The sequenced sample was PBMCs or T cells enriched from blood (not recorded which). In this chain, TRBV11-2 is recombined with TRBJ2-1, and TRBD1 may be the D gene, going by 6 matching bases. The CDR3 protein is CASSPTGSTYNEQFF. The nucleotides are TGTGCCAGCAGCCCCACAGGGAGCACCTACAATGAGCAGTTCTTC.